This T cell receptor beta chain was documented in a study of blood T cell repertoires in COVID-19. Overall study context: The samples span acute and convalescent COVID-19 from the United States, Italy and Spain. The analysed material was cDNA or gDNA that came from T cells, B-cell-depleted T cells, or PBMCs.

The CDR3 has 14 residues. Germline assignment: CDR1 DFQATT and CDR2 SNEGSKA (reference sequence). Deletions cut 6 bases from V and 4 bases from J, with 17 bases between. This clone was found a few times. In the original analysis: Amplifying reference gene primers gave estimates of nucleated cell counts. Profiled with immunoSEQ multiplex PCR; TCRdb holds only in-frame clones, not every one. The V and J calls and clone size were taken over from that table, and D and trimming were inferred from the DNA. There are some 250,000 clones in the sample; around 90% occur only once, and roughly 5% lies in the top ten. A Seattle source enrolled patients during active infection and followed them longitudinally.

The chain links TRBV20-1 to TRBJ2-3, with D maybe TRBD2 (5 bases). Sequencing input: peripheral blood. The sequence was collected from a woman aged 55 to 70 with COVID-19, enrolled during active disease. DNA for the CDR3: TGCAGTGCGAGTCTAGCTCCGGGTGCAGATACGCAGTATTTT. It codes for CSASLAPGADTQYF.